One sample yielded the 23 T cell receptor beta chains listed below, sequenced in a study of T-cell reconstitution after alpha-beta-depleted transplantation in children. Preparation of the TCRbeta library used unique molecular identifiers. TCRdb processed the PCR reads anew with MiXCR; each CDR3 protein has one entry. The table has a few hundred thousand distinct CDR3 sequences, 9.7% seen once. Material: PBMCs from the stem cell graft donor, obtained from the stem cell graft. The source of these receptors is a human donor who donated a stem cell graft to a child with SCID.

This clonotype has ten or more counts. V and J are TRBV7-9 and TRBJ2-7; D may correspond to TRBD1 or TRBD2 (6 bases each). The CDR3 is made up of 14 amino acids. Germline V gene sequence: CDR1 SEHNR, CDR2 FQNEAQ (reference sequence). Trimming took 3 bases from V and 1 from J, leaving 10 bases between them. Written as DNA, the CDR3 is TGTGCCAGCAGCTTCGGGGGCGCTTCCTACGAGCAGTACTTC. Translating gives CASSFGGASYEQYF. The whole variable domain, remainder taken from reference TRBV7-9 and TRBJ2-7, is DTGVSQNPRHKITKRGQNVTFRCDPISEHNRLYWYRQTLGQGPEFLTYFQNEAQLEKSRLLSDRFSAERPKGSFSTLEIQRTEQGDSAMYLCASSFGGASYEQYFGPGTRLTVT.

The chain employs TRBV20-1 and TRBJ1-2, with 7 bases matching TRBD1. The CDR3 runs 11 residues. The V gene's germline CDR1 is DFQATT and CDR2 SNEGSKA (reference sequence). V lost 2 bases to trimming and J lost 8 bases; unmatched junction nucleotides: 2. The CDR3 region is CSARQGVGYTF. In nucleotides, the CDR3 is TGCAGTGCTAGACAGGGGGTAGGCTACACCTTC.

This clonotype occurred many times. V gene TRBV3-1 combines with J gene TRBJ2-2, with 11 bases fitting TRBD2. The CDR3 length is 17 residues. Per germline, CDR1 LGHDT and CDR2 YNNKEL (reference sequence). Unmatched junction bases numbered 4, after V lost 3 bases and J lost 1 base. CDR3: CASSQWGLAVNTGELFF. In DNA form, the CDR3 reads TGTGCCAGCAGCCAGTGGGGACTAGCGGTGAACACCGGGGAGCTGTTTTTT.

This clonotype was detected many times. The chain carries TRBV9 and TRBJ1-2; the match to TRBD1 covers 8 bases. V gave up 4 bases and J gave up 2 bases; unmatched junction bases: 10. In germline, CDR1 is SGDLS, CDR2 YYNGEE. The CDR3 extends over 16 amino acids. CDR3 in amino acids: CASSRARDRRNYGYTF. For the CDR3, the DNA is TGTGCCAGCAGCCGAGCCCGGGACAGGCGGAACTATGGCTACACCTTC. Combining the CDR3 with reference TRBV9 and TRBJ1-2 gives the whole variable domain DSGVTQTPKHLITATGQRVTLRCSPRSGDLSVYWYQQSLDQGLQFLIQYYNGEERAKGNILERFSAQQFPDLHSELNLSSLELGDSALYFCASSRARDRRNYGYTFGSGTRLTVV.

Many counts were recorded for this clonotype. The chain has TRBV5-1 and TRBJ2-1; D assignment may be TRBD1 or TRBD2 (5 bases each). Germline-derived CDR1 and CDR2 are SGHRS and YFSETQ. Between the trimmed V and J ends, which lost 3 bases and 4 bases, there was a span of 20 bases. This CDR3 is 17 amino acids long. The CDR3 here is CASSSTHTGRLYNEQFF. CDR3 coding DNA: TGCGCCAGCAGCTCCACCCACACGGGACGGCTATACAATGAGCAGTTCTTC. The full variable domain, with the rest looked up from reference TRBV5-1 and TRBJ2-1, is KAGVTQTPRYLIKTRGQQVTLSCSPISGHRSVSWYQQTPGQGLQFLFEYFSETQRNKGNFPGRFSGRQFSNSRSEMNVSTLELGDSALYLCASSSTHTGRLYNEQFFGPGTRLTVL.

CDR3 nucleotides: TGTGCCAGCAGTGCTGCGAGGGCGAGAAACACCATATATTTT. Translating gives CASSAARARNTIYF. This sequence joins TRBV12-3 or TRBV12-4 and TRBJ1-3; D is unclear. Trimming pared 5 bases from V and 5 bases from J, leaving 13 bases between. CDR3 length equals 14 residues.

The sample holds many counts of this clonotype. The chain is built from TRBV5-5 and TRBJ2-1; D possibly corresponds to TRBD2 (7 bases). Germline loops: CDR1 SGHKS, CDR2 YYEKEE (reference sequence). Trimming cost V 4 bases and J 4 bases, with 15 bases left between them. The CDR3 covers 15 residues. Written as DNA, the CDR3 is TGTGCCAGCAGCCTAACAGGGAGGGAGTACAATGAGCAGTTCTTC. It yields the protein CASSLTGREYNEQFF.

This clonotype was detected a few times. The CDR3 nucleotides are TGTGCCACCAGTGATTTGCCCCGAAGCGGGGGACGAGCCTACGAGCAGTACTTC. This gives the protein CATSDLPRSGGRAYEQYF. The genes are TRBV24-1 and TRBJ2-7, with 8 bases aligning to TRBD2. The CDR3 runs to 18 residues. Trimming removed 0 bases from V and 2 bases from J; junction bases left unmatched: 11. The V gene's germline CDR1 is KGHDR and CDR2 SFDVKD.

In this sample, this clonotype turned up many times. The genes are TRBV5-1 and TRBJ2-4; possible D gene TRBD2, 6 bases. Trimming took 5 bases from V and 3 from J, leaving 21 bases between them. The CDR3 consists of 17 residues. Germline CDR1 reads SGHRS; CDR2 reads YFSETQ. CDR3 DNA: TGCGCCAGCAGGAGGGAAGTCCGGCGGGACGACAAAAACATTCAGTACTTC. Protein sequence: CASRREVRRDDKNIQYF.

This clonotype has ten or more counts. This rearrangement joins TRBV5-1 to TRBJ1-1; the D is unclear. V was pared by 6 bases and J by 1 base, with 16 bases between. CDR1 and CDR2 (germline): SGHRS, YFSETQ. This CDR3 is 15 amino acids long. The CDR3 sequence is CASKQAIIGNTEAFF. Written as DNA, the CDR3 is TGCGCCAGCAAGCAGGCCATTATAGGGAACACTGAAGCTTTCTTT.

The sample holds many counts of this clonotype. The V call is TRBV29-1, the J call TRBJ2-5, with D possibly matching TRBD2 (6 bases). From germline, CDR1 is SQVTM and CDR2 ANQGSEA. Trimming took 4 bases from V and 3 from J, leaving 18 bases between them. This CDR3 has 15 residues. The CDR3 nucleotides are TGCAGCGTTGTGGGGAGGCGGCAGGGTGAAGAGACCCAGTACTTC. Translation: CSVVGRRQGEETQYF.

The chain joins TRBV4-3 to TRBJ2-1; a weak D match, TRBD1 (6 bases). V lost 1 base, J lost 10 bases, and 14 bases lay in between. The CDR3 is made up of 14 amino acids. Germline CDR1 is LGHNA and CDR2 is YSLEER. CDR3 loop: CASSQVRGSGEQFF. The DNA of the CDR3 is TGCGCCAGCAGCCAAGTAAGGGGGTCGGGCGAGCAGTTCTTC.

This clonotype was seen many times. A junction end diverges from the germline sequence, so it may reflect a read error. This sequence joins TRBV5-1 and TRBJ2-7, with a weak D call TRBD2 (6 bases). There are 13 residues in the CDR3. Germline CDR1 reads SGHRS; CDR2 reads YFSETQ. This CDR3 is CASSLAAGYEQYF. CDR3 bases: TGTGCCAGCAGTTTAGCGGCGGGCTACGAGCAGTACTTC.

This clonotype showed up many times. The chain employs TRBV6-1 and TRBJ1-2; D is uncertain. This CDR3 is built from 13 residues. The germline V gene encodes CDR1 MNHNS and CDR2 SASEGT. V gave up 4 bases and J gave up 3 bases, with 9 bases separating them. CDR3 DNA sequence: TGTGCCAGCAGTGGAGGAAGCTACTATGGCTACACCTTC. This translates into CASSGGSYYGYTF.

This clonotype occurred many times. The V gene is TRBV5-1, the J gene TRBJ1-2; the D is unclear. The CDR3 has 13 residues. Germline CDR1 SGHRS, CDR2 YFSETQ. V was clipped by 5 bases and J by 0 bases, with 8 bases between them. The CDR3 region is CASSLMANYGYTF. CDR3 bases: TGCGCCAGCAGTTTGATGGCTAACTATGGCTACACCTTC.

The chain combines TRBV21-1 with TRBJ1-1. TRBV21-1 is termed a pseudogene. This CDR3 spans 16 amino acids. The CDR3 DNA is TGTGCCAGCAGCCCACATGACACGACGGTGAACACTGAAGCTTTCTTT. Translated, it gives CASSPHDTTVNTEAFF.

This clonotype was counted many times. The V gene is TRBV11-1, the J gene TRBJ1-3, with TRBD1 matching over 7 bases. V gave up 4 bases and J gave up 0 bases; unmatched junction bases: 12. The CDR3 spans 18 residues. Germline CDR1 reads SGHAT; CDR2 reads FQDESV (reference sequence). Written as DNA, the CDR3 is TGTGCCAGCAGCTCTGCCTGGGGGCCAGGGGGCTCTGGAAACACCATATATTTT. Translating it yields CASSSAWGPGGSGNTIYF. The whole variable domain, filled in from reference TRBV11-1 and TRBJ1-3, reads EAEVAQSPRYKITEKSQAVAFWCDPISGHATLYWYRQILGQGPELLVQFQDESVVDDSQLPKDRFSAERLKGVDSTLKIQPAELGDSAMYLCASSSAWGPGGSGNTIYFGEGSWLTVV.

This clonotype occurred many times. The chain combines TRBV29-1 with TRBJ1-2; D is uncertain. The V and J ends lost 3 bases and 2 bases respectively, with 13 bases between them. CDR1 and CDR2 from the germline V gene are SQVTM and ANQGSEA. This CDR3 has 14 residues. Here the CDR3 reads CSVEGSRENYGYTF. CDR3 DNA: TGCAGCGTTGAGGGGTCGCGGGAGAACTATGGCTACACCTTC.

In its sample, this clonotype was seen many times. The V and J genes are TRBV3-1 and TRBJ2-2; D is unclear. Deletions cut 0 bases from V and 6 bases from J, with 11 bases between. CDR3 length: 15 residues. Germline V gene lookup returns CDR1 LGHDT and CDR2 YNNKEL (reference sequence). As DNA, the CDR3 is TGTGCCAGCAGCCAAGACCTAAGTGGTCCCGGGGAGCTGTTTTTT. It yields the protein CASSQDLSGPGELFF. The full variable domain, rest sourced from reference TRBV3-1 and TRBJ2-2, is DTAVSQTPKYLVTQMGNDKSIKCEQNLGHDTMYWYKQDSKKFLKIMFSYNNKELIINETVPNRFSPKSPDKAHLNLHINSLELGDSAVYFCASSQDLSGPGELFFGEGSRLTVL.

This clonotype was observed many times. As DNA, the CDR3 is TGCGCCAGCACTTGGGGGGGCGGCACAGATACGCAGTATTTT. It is translated as CASTWGGGTDTQYF. The J gene is TRBJ2-3, the V gene TRBV5-1, with D possibly TRBD2 on 7 matching bases. The germline V gene has CDR1 SGHRS and CDR2 YFSETQ. Deletions cut 6 bases from V and 1 base from J, with 12 bases between. The CDR3 covers 14 residues.

This chain links TRBV28 with TRBJ2-2; D possibly corresponds to TRBD1 (6 bases). CDR3 size: 15 residues. The germline V gene has CDR1 MDHEN and CDR2 SYDVKM. V gave up 6 bases and J gave up 0 bases, with 11 bases separating them. CDR3 sequence (DNA): TGTGCCAGCAGAGAGAGGGGGTCGAACACCGGGGAGCTGTTTTTT. Translation: CASRERGSNTGELFF.

This clonotype was detected ten times or more. The V gene is TRBV7-9, the J gene TRBJ1-2; D call uncertain. The CDR3 runs to 13 residues. V lost 4 bases, J lost 6 bases, and 12 bases lay in between. Germline values: CDR1 SEHNR, CDR2 FQNEAQ (reference sequence). The CDR3 bases are TGTGCCAGCAGCTCGTACCGGGGTAATGGCTACACCTTC. Its translation: CASSSYRGNGYTF.

This clonotype was observed many times. The V and J genes are TRBV9 and TRBJ1-1; D is ambiguous. CDR1 is SGDLS, CDR2 YYNGEE, per germline. The V end was cut by 3 bases, the J end by 5 bases, with 8 bases between. The CDR3 is 12 amino acids. Written as DNA, the CDR3 is TGTGCCAGCAGCGGAGTTAAGACTGAAGCTTTCTTT. Translated, it gives CASSGVKTEAFF. The complete variable domain, with remaining parts taken from reference TRBV9 and TRBJ1-1, reads DSGVTQTPKHLITATGQRVTLRCSPRSGDLSVYWYQQSLDQGLQFLIQYYNGEERAKGNILERFSAQQFPDLHSELNLSSLELGDSALYFCASSGVKTEAFFGQGTRLTVV.